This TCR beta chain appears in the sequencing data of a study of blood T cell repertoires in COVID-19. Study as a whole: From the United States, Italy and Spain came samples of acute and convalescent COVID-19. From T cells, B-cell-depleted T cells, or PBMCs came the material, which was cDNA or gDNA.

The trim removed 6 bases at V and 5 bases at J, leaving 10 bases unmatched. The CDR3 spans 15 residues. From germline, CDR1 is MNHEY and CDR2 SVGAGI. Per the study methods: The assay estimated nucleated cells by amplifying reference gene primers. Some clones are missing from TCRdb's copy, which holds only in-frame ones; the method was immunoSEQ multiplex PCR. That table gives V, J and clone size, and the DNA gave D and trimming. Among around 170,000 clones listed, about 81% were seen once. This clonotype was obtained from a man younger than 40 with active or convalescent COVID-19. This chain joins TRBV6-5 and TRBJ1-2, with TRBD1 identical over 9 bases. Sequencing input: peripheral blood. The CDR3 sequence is CASSPTGQGVYGYTF. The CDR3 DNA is TGTGCCAGCAGCCCAACGGGACAGGGCGTTTATGGCTACACCTTC.